The following is a T cell receptor (beta chain) sequence with its context. The data were taken from a study of T cell changes during pregnancy in multiple sclerosis. TCRdb's table, derived via immunoSEQ multiplex PCR, lists solely in-frame clones and lacks some. The sample has about 40,000 clones, about 90% seen once. CDR3 length equals 14 residues. V gave up 5 bases and J gave up 7 bases; unmatched junction bases: 6. Germline V CDR1 and CDR2: KGHSH, LQKENI. This TCR came from a female donor in good health, enrolled as a control in a pregnancy study. The material sequenced was CD4+ T cells from peripheral blood mononuclear cells, taken in the second trimester of pregnancy. The chain combines TRBV18 with TRBJ1-2; 11 bases agree with TRBD1. The CDR3 protein is CASSTGQGASGYTF. Written as DNA, the CDR3 is TGTGCCAGCTCAACCGGACAGGGGGCGAGTGGCTACACCTTC.